The clone carrying this T cell receptor (beta chain) has just a few counts. Some clones are missing from TCRdb's copy, which holds only in-frame ones; the method was immunoSEQ multiplex PCR. The sample consists of some 390,000 clones, 80% to 90% of them appearing once. This sample is drawn from a study of blood T cell repertoires in COVID-19. Across the whole study: The United States, Italy and Spain provided the acute and convalescent COVID-19 samples. Sample material is recorded as cDNA or gDNA derived from T cells, B-cell-depleted T cells, or PBMCs.

Looked up from germline, CDR1 is GTSNPN and CDR2 is SVGIG (reference sequence). Trimming removed 0 bases from V and 12 bases from J, with 12 bases in between. The CDR3 spans 12 residues. The sample consisted of PBMCs or T cells enriched from blood (not recorded which). The TCR originated in a man younger than 45 who had recovered from COVID-19. The V and J genes are TRBV30 and TRBJ2-1; D is unresolved. The CDR3 region has the DNA TGTGCCTGGAGTGTAGTAGCTTCGGCGCAGTTCTTC. Translation: CAWSVVASAQFF. Using reference TRBV30 and TRBJ2-1 for the parts outside the CDR3, the full variable domain is SQTIHQWPATLVQPVGSPLSLECTVEGTSNPNLYWYRQAAGRGLQLLFYSVGIGQISSEVPQNLSASRPQDRQFILSSKKLLLSDSGFYLCAWSVVASAQFFGPGTRLTVL.